The clone carrying this T cell receptor (beta chain) has at least ten counts. At one end the junction does not follow the germline gene, possibly because of a read error. TCRdb reprocessed the 5' RACE reads via MiXCR and lists one record per CDR3 protein. The sample shows about 39,000 distinct CDR3 sequences, 5.5% of them seen only once. These data are taken from a study of early T cells in non-severe SARS-CoV-2 infection. The origin of this receptor is an adult who was a healthcare worker with PCR-confirmed SARS-CoV-2 infection or an uninfected control (not recorded which). The source material was whole blood, sampled at baseline.

In DNA form, the CDR3 reads TGTGCCAGCACTGAACAGGCGGGCACTAATGAAAAACTGTTTTTT. Translating gives CASTEQAGTNEKLFF. V usage is TRBV2 and J usage is TRBJ1-4, with D maybe TRBD1 (5 bases). The CDR3 totals 15 residues. Germline CDR1 and CDR2: SNHLY and FYNNEI.